Here is one T cell receptor beta chain with its context. The sample is drawn from a study of T cell responses to AZD1222 COVID-19 vaccine. This table comes from immunoSEQ multiplex PCR, and its TCRdb copy is limited to in-frame clones, with some not included. Among tens of thousands of clones listed, 80% to 95% were seen once. This specimen was peripheral blood, taken 28 days after the second dose of the MenACWY control vaccine. The TCR was taken from an adult who received the MenACWY meningococcal vaccine as a control.

CDR3 protein: CASRGLAGGSYEQYF. The CDR3, as DNA: TGTGCCAGCAGGGGACTAGCGGGAGGGTCCTACGAGCAGTACTTC. The chain combines TRBV6-5 with TRBJ2-7; 16 nucleotides match TRBD2. The CDR3 covers 15 residues. Germline assignment: CDR1 MNHEY and CDR2 SVGAGI. Trimming removed 6 bases from V and 1 base from J; junction bases left unmatched: 0.